This TCR beta chain was found in a study of radiotherapy plus CTLA-4 blockade in lung cancer. Study-wide background: Of all patients, more than 15% responded objectively and around 31% showed disease control. Regarding the study as a whole: Early blood T cell clone changes and increased post-radiation serum interferon-beta were reportedly the strongest response predictors. Clones derived from tumor TCRs expanded in blood after radiotherapy plus ipilimumab.

The count of this clone is one. What it binds is unknown. This table comes from immunoSEQ multiplex PCR, and its TCRdb copy is limited to in-frame clones, with some not included. The data show about 97,000 clones, under 85% seen once. Ipilimumab CTLA-4 blockade and focal radiation were given to patients with chemo-refractory metastatic non-small-cell lung cancer. The sample here was peripheral blood, taken from a patient treated with radiotherapy plus ipilimumab. The receptor's source is a human donor with non-small cell lung cancer who had a partial response to radiotherapy plus ipilimumab. Some clones in this sample may be carry-over from other donors' samples.

Here the CDR3 reads CASSLGASYEQYF. CDR3 nucleotide sequence: TGTGCCAGCAGCCTTGGGGCGTCCTACGAGCAGTACTTC. The chain links TRBV7-2 to TRBJ2-7; D possibly corresponds to TRBD1 (5 bases). This CDR3 is built from 13 residues. Germline CDR1 is SGHTA and CDR2 is FQGNSA. Trimming removed 5 bases from V and 1 base from J, with 9 bases in between.